These 13 T cell receptor beta chains share one sample of origin, sequenced in a study of T-cell reconstitution after alpha-beta-depleted transplantation in children. Unique molecular identifiers were built into the TCRbeta library. TCRdb recomputed calls from the PCR reads with MiXCR, one row per CDR3 protein. Of a few hundred thousand distinct CDR3 sequences listed, 9.5% to 15% were seen once; the top ten hold 4.5% to 6%. Material: PBMCs from the stem cell graft donor, obtained from the stem cell graft. These receptors were collected from a human donor who donated a stem cell graft to a child with combined immunodeficiency.

CDR3 bases: TGCAGCGCGATGAGCGGGGACTACAATGAGCAGTTCTTC. The encoded protein is CSAMSGDYNEQFF. The chain has TRBV29-1 and TRBJ2-1; 7 bases are a match to TRBD2. Germline-derived CDR1 and CDR2 are SQVTM and ANQGSEA. V was clipped by 7 bases and J by 3 bases; unmatched bases: 6. The CDR3 is made up of 13 amino acids.

This clonotype was seen ten or more times. The chain employs TRBV20-1 and TRBJ1-1; 7 bases match TRBD1. The germline gives CDR1 DFQATT, CDR2 SNEGSKA (reference sequence). J was trimmed by 3 bases and V by 3 bases; bases with no gene match: 4. CDR3 length: 13 amino acids. The CDR3 loop reads CSARGGGDTEAFF. CDR3 nucleotide sequence: TGCAGTGCTAGGGGAGGGGGCGACACTGAAGCTTTCTTT.

The J gene is TRBJ2-5, the V gene TRBV20-1; TRBD2 is a possible D gene (5 bases). V was shortened by 7 bases and J by 0 bases, with 9 bases between the two germline ends. The CDR3 is made up of 12 amino acids. Germline lookup yields CDR1 DFQATT and CDR2 SNEGSKA (reference sequence). The CDR3, as DNA: TGCAGTGGTCTAGCAGACCAAGAGACCCAGTACTTC. Translated: CSGLADQETQYF.

This clonotype was recorded a few times. This sequence joins TRBV29-1 and TRBJ2-5; 8 bases are a match to TRBD1. The CDR3 length is 13 residues. The ends lost 6 bases at V and 3 bases at J; junction bases unmatched: 6. CDR1 is SQVTM and CDR2 is ANQGSEA in the germline V gene. In DNA form, the CDR3 reads TGCAGCGTGGTGGACAGGGTGAAAGAGACCCAGTACTTC. It yields the protein CSVVDRVKETQYF.

This chain joins TRBV27 and TRBJ1-5; no clear D. The CDR3 is made up of 13 amino acids. With 3 bases removed from V and 4 bases from J, the gap between germline ends came to 7 bases. Germline V gives CDR1 MNHEY, CDR2 SMNVEV (reference sequence). The CDR3 sequence is CASSFGMNQPQHF. The CDR3 nucleotides are TGTGCCAGCAGTTTTGGGATGAATCAGCCCCAGCATTTT.

CDR3 sequence: CAWGGFGYEQYF. DNA of the CDR3: TGTGCCTGGGGGGGTTTCGGCTACGAGCAGTACTTC. V is TRBV30 and J is TRBJ2-7; D possibly matches TRBD1 or TRBD2 (5 bases each). CDR1 is GTSNPN, CDR2 SVGIG, per germline (reference sequence). This CDR3 is 12 amino acids long. Between the trimmed V and J ends, which lost 5 bases and 3 bases, there was a span of 11 bases.

The chain combines TRBV5-4 with TRBJ2-7; no firm D call. Germline V gives CDR1 SGHNT, CDR2 YYREEE (reference sequence). The V end was cut by 0 bases, the J end by 3 bases, with 13 bases between. The CDR3 sequence is 15 residues long. The CDR3 here is CASSLGKDYLYEQYF. In DNA, the CDR3 is TGTGCCAGCAGCTTGGGAAAGGATTACCTCTACGAGCAGTACTTC.

The genes are TRBV3-1 and TRBJ1-1; possibly TRBD1 for D (5 bases). The CDR3 sequence is 13 residues long. From germline, CDR1 is LGHDT and CDR2 YNNKEL (reference sequence). The V end was cut by 5 bases, the J end by 6 bases, with 13 bases between. CDR3 nucleotides: TGTGCCAGCAGCGCGACAGCTTTCGCTGAAGCTTTCTTT. Translated, it gives CASSATAFAEAFF.

The chain employs TRBV28 and TRBJ1-4; 7 bases are shared with TRBD1. CDR3 length: 13 amino acids. V lost 6 bases and J lost 11; bases outside the gene matches: 9. CDR1 is MDHEN, CDR2 SYDVKM, per germline. CDR3 sequence reads: CASSNPQGDKLFF. The CDR3 DNA follows: TGTGCCAGCAGCAACCCCCAGGGGGACAAACTGTTTTTT.

This clonotype was observed a few times. V gene TRBV3-1 combines with J gene TRBJ2-4; D call uncertain. The CDR3 runs 13 residues. V lost 6 bases and J 0 bases, leaving 6 bases between the germline ends. The V gene's germline CDR1 is LGHDT and CDR2 YNNKEL (reference sequence). CDR3 in amino acids: CASSQVAKNIQYF. CDR3 sequence (DNA): TGTGCCAGCAGTCAGGTAGCCAAAAACATTCAGTACTTC.

This clonotype was observed a few times. The chain has TRBV15 and TRBJ2-3; possible D gene TRBD1, 6 bases. The length of the CDR3 is 14 residues. Deletions cut 3 bases from V and 2 bases from J, with 9 bases between. From germline, CDR1 is LNHNV and CDR2 YYDKDF (reference sequence). The CDR3 spells CATSRRTVTDTQYF. The CDR3 region has the DNA TGTGCCACCAGCAGGAGGACAGTCACAGATACGCAGTATTTT.

The sample holds a few counts of this clonotype. The rearrangement joins TRBV11-3 to TRBJ2-7, with D unresolved. The CDR3 consists of 14 residues. V dropped 8 bases and J dropped 2 bases, with 16 bases sitting between them. The germline V gene encodes CDR1 SGHNT and CDR2 YENEEA. CDR3 sequence reads: CASAPEDVTYEQYF. The CDR3 bases are TGTGCCAGCGCTCCGGAAGATGTCACCTACGAGCAGTACTTC.

This clonotype occurred many times. At one end the junction does not follow the germline gene, possibly because of a read error. The chain's CDR3 is CASSYGSRDTQYF. The DNA of the CDR3 is TGTGCCAGCAGTTACGGCAGCAGAGATACGCAGTATTTT. The chain couples TRBV5-6 to TRBJ2-3; no clear D gene. Germline V gene data show CDR1 as SGHDT and CDR2 as YYEEEE. The CDR3 has 13 residues.